Shown below are 27 T cell receptor beta chains from a single sample sequenced in a study of cytomegalovirus exposure and HLA in healthy donors. With 60 Vbeta and 13 Jbeta primers, the PCR was carried out. Repertoires were generated with immunoSEQ multiplex PCR, while TCRdb's copy carries only in-frame clones and drops some. The profile shows 150,000 or so clones, 80% of them singletons. Material for sequencing was PBMCs. The receptors derive from a woman aged 45-65 years in good health and CMV-seropositive.

The rearrangement links TRBV7-2 to TRBJ2-2; tentative D call: TRBD1 (5 bases). The CDR3 sequence is 14 residues long. V was pared by 5 bases and J by 4 bases, with 11 bases between. Germline CDR1 is SGHTA and CDR2 is FQGNSA. The CDR3 protein is CASSPTRGTGELFF. As DNA, the CDR3 is TGTGCCAGCAGCCCGACAAGGGGCACCGGGGAGCTGTTTTTT.

The V gene is TRBV6-5, the J gene TRBJ2-7; D might be TRBD1 (5 bases). Trimming removed 7 bases from V and 1 base from J, with 14 bases in between. Germline V gene sequence: CDR1 MNHEY, CDR2 SVGAGI. The CDR3 loop spans 14 amino acids. The chain's CDR3 is CASNWGGSSYEQYF. CDR3 in DNA: TGTGCCAGCAATTGGGGCGGTTCGTCCTACGAGCAGTACTTC.

This clone was seen a few times. This chain connects TRBV6-5 to TRBJ1-1; D might be TRBD1 (5 bases). This CDR3 is built from 15 residues. Trimming removed 0 bases from V and 1 base from J, with 9 bases in between. Germline values: CDR1 MNHEY, CDR2 SVGAGI. For the CDR3, the DNA is TGTGCCAGCAGTTACTCAGGGGTACGGAACACTGAAGCTTTCTTT. Encoded protein: CASSYSGVRNTEAFF.

The chain joins TRBV4-2 to TRBJ2-7, with D unclear. The V end lost 0 bases, the J end lost 1 base, and 10 bases lay between the germline ends. CDR1 and CDR2 (germline): LGHNA, YNFKEQ. The CDR3 has 15 amino acids. CDR3 region: CASSQDSSVSYEQYF. DNA of the CDR3: TGTGCCAGCAGCCAAGATAGTTCGGTTTCCTACGAGCAGTACTTC.

In nucleotides, the CDR3 is TGCGCCAGCAGCTTGGACAGGTACAATGAGCAGTTCTTC. Encoded protein: CASSLDRYNEQFF. The genes are TRBV5-1 and TRBJ2-1, with a weak D call TRBD1 (5 bases). Trimming took off 0 bases at V and 4 bases at J, with 5 bases between the two ends. The CDR3 length is 13 residues. Germline lookup yields CDR1 SGHRS and CDR2 YFSETQ. Combining the CDR3 with reference TRBV5-1 and TRBJ2-1 gives the whole variable domain KAGVTQTPRYLIKTRGQQVTLSCSPISGHRSVSWYQQTPGQGLQFLFEYFSETQRNKGNFPGRFSGRQFSNSRSEMNVSTLELGDSALYLCASSLDRYNEQFFGPGTRLTVL.

The V gene is TRBV9, the J gene TRBJ1-1; 11 nucleotides line up with TRBD1. The CDR3 runs 15 residues. The trim removed 0 bases at V and 10 bases at J, leaving 8 bases unmatched. The V gene's germline CDR1 is SGDLS and CDR2 YYNGEE. The DNA for the CDR3 is TGTGCCAGCAGCGTAGATCCGGACAGGGGGCACAGAGCTTTCTTT. This translates into CASSVDPDRGHRAFF.

This clone was counted once. This rearrangement joins TRBV4-2 to TRBJ1-2; D not resolved. Trimming removed 0 bases at V and 2 bases at J, with 13 bases between. Per the germline V gene, CDR1 is LGHNA and CDR2 is YNFKEQ. The CDR3 runs to 16 residues. The CDR3 here is CASSQDLVGRNYGYTF. The CDR3 DNA is TGTGCCAGCAGCCAAGATCTGGTTGGCAGGAACTATGGCTACACCTTC.

This clone was seen once. One end of the junction varies from germline; a read error may be responsible. The rearrangement joins TRBV7-7 to TRBJ1-5, with 9 nucleotides matching TRBD1. This CDR3 contains 15 residues. The germline CDR1 and CDR2 sequences are SSHAT and FNYEAQ (reference sequence). CDR3 sequence (DNA): TGTGCTAGCAGCGCCGGGACAGGGAGCAATCAGCCCCAGCATTTT. It translates to CASSAGTGSNQPQHF. Drawing the rest from reference TRBV7-7 and TRBJ1-5, the complete variable domain is GAGVSQSPRYKVTKRGQDVTLRCDPISSHATLYWYQQALGQGPEFLTYFNYEAQPDKSGLPSDRFSAERPEGSISTLTIQRTEQRDSAMYRCASSAGTGSNQPQHFGDGTRLSIL.

A few counts support this clone. The V call is TRBV1, the J call TRBJ2-2; the table's D call TRBD2 went unverified against the DNA. TRBV1 is termed a pseudogene. This CDR3 is 15 amino acids long. The CDR3 here is CTSSQPTTDTGELFF. CDR3 DNA sequence: TGCACCAGCAGCCAACCTACCACGGACACCGGGGAGCTGTTTTTT.

The rearrangement links TRBV7-6 to TRBJ2-7, with TRBD1 as a possible D gene (6 bases). This CDR3 has 18 amino acids. Between the trimmed V and J ends, which lost 5 bases and 1 base, there was a span of 24 bases. Germline V gene data show CDR1 as SGHVS and CDR2 as FNYEAQ. For the CDR3, the DNA is TGTGCCAGCAGCATAAGGCAGGGGCAGTCAAGTGAGTCCTACGAGCAGTACTTC. Translating gives CASSIRQGQSSESYEQYF.

The chain couples TRBV4-2 to TRBJ1-5; possibly TRBD1 for D (5 bases). The CDR3 consists of 14 residues. With 2 bases removed from V and 7 bases from J, the gap between germline ends came to 12 bases. Germline loops: CDR1 LGHNA, CDR2 YNFKEQ. CDR3 nucleotides: TGTGCCAGCAGCCAAAGGAGGGGTGGACAGCCCCAGCATTTT. It specifies CASSQRRGGQPQHF.

This clone turned up a few times. J is TRBJ2-4 and V is TRBV5-5; no clear D. Trimming pared 2 bases from V and 6 bases from J, leaving 9 bases between. The CDR3 consists of 13 residues. Germline lookup yields CDR1 SGHKS and CDR2 YYEKEE (reference sequence). CDR3 DNA sequence: TGTGCCAGCAGCTTCGCGACGGGAAACATTCAGTACTTC. This sequence encodes CASSFATGNIQYF. The complete variable domain, with remaining parts taken from reference TRBV5-5 and TRBJ2-4, reads DAGVTQSPTHLIKTRGQQVTLRCSPISGHKSVSWYQQVLGQGPQFIFQYYEKEERGRGNFPDRFSARQFPNYSSELNVNALLLGDSALYLCASSFATGNIQYFGAGTRLSVL.

This clone was detected only a few times. The chain joins TRBV14 to TRBJ1-2, with 7 positions matching TRBD1. The CDR3 runs to 14 residues. Germline values: CDR1 SGHDN, CDR2 FVKESK. Trimming took 4 bases from V and 4 from J; bases not matched to a gene: 6. CDR3 protein: CASSPGQVGYGYTF. The DNA of the CDR3 is TGTGCCAGCAGCCCCGGACAGGTCGGCTATGGCTACACCTTC.

The V call is TRBV20-1, the J call TRBJ2-1; tentative D call: TRBD1 (6 bases). With 6 bases removed from V and 9 bases from J, the gap between germline ends came to 12 bases. This CDR3 contains 11 residues. Germline lookup yields CDR1 DFQATT and CDR2 SNEGSKA (reference sequence). The CDR3 is CSALLGAEQFF. CDR3 DNA: TGCAGTGCCTTGTTGGGGGCTGAGCAGTTCTTC.

This clone was observed once. DNA of the CDR3: TGCGCCAGCAGCTTGGGGACAGGGGATTCACCCCTCCACTTT. This codes for CASSLGTGDSPLHF. The V and J genes are TRBV5-1 and TRBJ1-6; 9 positions agree with TRBD1. The CDR3 has 14 amino acids. The germline V gene encodes CDR1 SGHRS and CDR2 YFSETQ. Trimming at V came to 0 bases and at J to 8 bases, leaving 0 bases not matched to a gene.

The gene calls are TRBV29-1 and TRBJ1-2; the D is unclear. V lost 2 bases to trimming and J lost 0 bases, with 10 bases between them. The CDR3 has 14 residues. CDR1 SQVTM and CDR2 ANQGSEA come from the germline V gene. The CDR3 reads CSVESDNPNYGYTF. CDR3 in DNA: TGCAGCGTTGAATCAGACAACCCTAACTATGGCTACACCTTC.

The rearrangement joins TRBV28 to TRBJ1-5; D uncertain. The CDR3 contains 14 residues. CDR1 is MDHEN and CDR2 is SYDVKM in the germline V gene. Trimming removed 8 bases from V and 2 bases from J, with 13 bases in between. The CDR3 loop reads CASGSGGGNQPQHF. In nucleotides, the CDR3 is TGTGCCAGCGGGAGCGGCGGGGGCAATCAGCCCCAGCATTTT.

J is TRBJ2-7 and V is TRBV4-1, with TRBD2 matching over 8 bases. Per the germline V gene, CDR1 is MGHRA and CDR2 is YSYEKL. This CDR3 has 16 residues. The ends lost 0 bases at V and 3 bases at J; junction bases unmatched: 7. The CDR3, as DNA: TGCGCCAGCAGCCAAGATCGGAGCGGGGGTGGCTACGAGCAGTACTTC. This codes for CASSQDRSGGGYEQYF.

In its sample, this clone was seen a few times. The J gene is TRBJ1-2, the V gene TRBV4-3; no firm D call. Between the trimmed V and J ends, which lost 6 bases and 3 bases, there was a span of 11 bases. The CDR3 loop spans 13 amino acids. Germline CDR1 is LGHNA and CDR2 is YSLEER. CDR3 protein: CASSHLYDYGYTF. The CDR3 DNA follows: TGCGCCAGCAGTCATCTATACGACTATGGCTACACCTTC.

CDR3 loop: CASSSGIGNNEQFF. The CDR3 DNA follows: TGCGCCAGCAGCAGCGGCATTGGGAACAATGAGCAGTTCTTC. The chain has TRBV4-1 and TRBJ2-1; D is possibly TRBD2 (5 bases). Trimming cost V 5 bases and J 5 bases, with 13 bases left between them. In germline, CDR1 is MGHRA, CDR2 YSYEKL. This CDR3 contains 14 residues.

This chain connects TRBV27 to TRBJ2-7; 11 bases map to TRBD2. The ends lost 2 bases at V and 4 bases at J; junction bases unmatched: 4. CDR3 length: 15 residues. CDR1 is MNHEY, CDR2 SMNVEV, per germline (reference sequence). The CDR3 reads CASSLRLAGIYEQYF. The CDR3 coding sequence is TGTGCCAGCAGTTTACGACTAGCGGGAATATACGAGCAGTACTTC.

The J gene is TRBJ2-5, the V gene TRBV18; maybe TRBD2 (5 bases). Germline V gene data show CDR1 as KGHSH and CDR2 as LQKENI. The CDR3 contains 14 residues. The germline V and J ends were trimmed by 2 bases and 2 bases, with 9 bases remaining between them. CDR3 protein: CASSPSGTQETQYF. CDR3 sequence (DNA): TGTGCCAGCTCACCATCGGGAACTCAAGAGACCCAGTACTTC.

The rearrangement uses TRBV15 and TRBJ1-5, with 10 bases matching TRBD1. CDR1 and CDR2 from the germline V gene are LNHNV and YYDKDF (reference sequence). CDR3 length: 16 residues. V dropped 0 bases and J dropped 4; count of bases not matched to a gene: 3. CDR3 region: CATSRDLGQGNQPQHF. The CDR3 nucleotides are TGTGCCACCAGCAGAGATTTGGGACAGGGGAATCAGCCCCAGCATTTT. Looking up the rest from reference TRBV15 and TRBJ1-5 gives the full variable domain: DAMVIQNPRYQVTQFGKPVTLSCSQTLNHNVMYWYQQKSSQAPKLLFHYYDKDFNNEADTPDNFQSRRPNTSFCFLDIRSPGLGDTAMYLCATSRDLGQGNQPQHFGDGTRLSIL.

This sequence joins TRBV28 and TRBJ2-7; TRBD1 matches at 9 bases. The length of the CDR3 is 14 residues. CDR1 and CDR2 from the germline V gene are MDHEN and SYDVKM. The junction had 5 bases not matched to a gene; V was cut back by 5 bases and J by 3 bases. The CDR3 region is CASSPDRGNYEQYF. Here the CDR3 DNA reads TGTGCCAGCAGTCCGGACAGGGGCAACTACGAGCAGTACTTC.

This clone occurred a few times. V usage is TRBV18 and J usage is TRBJ1-1, with D possibly matching TRBD1 (5 bases). The CDR3 length is 15 residues. The V end was cut by 0 bases, the J end by 7 bases, with 15 bases between. Germline lookup yields CDR1 KGHSH and CDR2 LQKENI. The CDR3: CASSPPTRQPIEAFF. The CDR3 coding sequence is TGTGCCAGCTCACCACCGACGAGACAGCCGATTGAAGCTTTCTTT.

V gene TRBV28 combines with J gene TRBJ2-7; 7 bases line up with TRBD1. Losses at the gene ends were 5 bases for V and 7 bases for J; bases not matched to a gene: 11. This CDR3 has 14 amino acids. Germline CDR1 and CDR2: MDHEN and SYDVKM. CDR3 in DNA: TGTGCCAGCAGTCGGACAGGCCGGGTCGTTGAGCAGTACTTC. Its protein is CASSRTGRVVEQYF. Drawing the rest from reference TRBV28 and TRBJ2-7, the complete variable domain is DVKVTQSSRYLVKRTGEKVFLECVQDMDHENMFWYRQDPGLGLRLIYFSYDVKMKEKGDIPEGYSVSREKKERFSLILESASTNQTSMYLCASSRTGRVVEQYFGPGTRLTVT.

The chain employs TRBV11-2 and TRBJ2-5; D remains unclear. Trimming removed 6 bases at V and 5 bases at J, with 10 bases between. The CDR3 runs to 12 residues. CDR1 SGHAT and CDR2 FQNNGV come from the germline V gene. The DNA of the CDR3 is TGTGCCAGCAGATCCGACTTGGAGACCCAGTACTTC. Its translation: CASRSDLETQYF.